A selection of T cell receptor beta chains follows, all from one sample in a study of cytomegalovirus exposure and HLA in healthy donors. TCRdb keeps only in-frame clones here, not all; method: immunoSEQ multiplex PCR. The sample records about 88,000 clones, 70% to 75% being singletons. Material: PBMCs. Every receptor here comes from a woman under 30 in good health and CMV-seropositive. The CDR3 runs from the conserved cysteine through the conserved F or W. Each record gives: D gene, J gene, clone size, V gene, CDR3 protein, CDR3 DNA. The D gene is left open where the match is weak. Not all rows give a size; the values are once, few, many and, for expanded clones, a class.

TRBD1 TRBJ2-7 - TRBV7-9 CASSSLGGDRGAYEQYF TGTGCCAGCAGCTCCCTGGGGGGGGACAGGGGCGCCTACGAGCAGTACTTC
TRBD1 TRBJ2-7 - TRBV5-4 CASSLAPGTGAYEQYF TGTGCCAGCAGCTTGGCCCCCGGGACAGGGGCCTACGAGCAGTACTTC
TRBD1 TRBJ1-1 - TRBV20-1 CSKGANTEAFF TGCAGTAAGGGGGCAAACACTGAAGCTTTCTTT
- TRBJ2-5 - TRBV12-2 CASRSRLAGERETQYF TGTGCAAGTCGCTCACGACTAGCGGGAGAACGAGAGACCCAGTACTTC
TRBD2 TRBJ2-7 - TRBV6-5 CASSYSSAGTYEQYF TGTGCCAGCAGTTACTCGTCAGCGGGAACCTACGAGCAGTACTTC
- TRBJ1-2 - TRBV9 CASSLMGGGGGGYTF TGTGCCAGCAGCCTTATGGGGGGGGGTGGAGGCGGCTACACCTTC
- TRBJ2-4 - TRBV5-1 CASSLTPGENIQYF TGCGCCAGCAGCTTGACTCCCGGGGAAAACATTCAGTACTTC
TRBD1 TRBJ2-7 - TRBV5-1 CASSIRQGTYEQYF TGCGCCAGCAGCATCAGACAGGGGACCTACGAGCAGTACTTC
TRBD1 TRBJ2-7 - TRBV23-1 CASSQWGTGGYEQYF TGCGCCAGCAGTCAGTGGGGGACAGGGGGCTACGAGCAGTACTTC
TRBD2 TRBJ2-3 few TRBV6-1 CASSVVAGRTDTQYF TGTGCCAGCAGTGTTGTAGCGGGAAGGACAGATACGCAGTATTTT
TRBD1 TRBJ2-1 - TRBV18 CASSPGTGGNEQFF TGTGCCAGCTCACCAGGGACAGGGGGGAATGAGCAGTTCTTC
TRBD2 TRBJ2-1 - TRBV2 CASNRLAGGNNEQFF TGTGCCAGCAATCGACTAGCGGGGGGGAACAATGAGCAGTTCTTC
TRBD1 TRBJ2-2 - TRBV4-3 CASSQEAPAGGNTGELFF TGCGCCAGCAGCCAAGAAGCCCCCGCAGGGGGGAACACCGGGGAGCTGTTTTTT
TRBD1 TRBJ2-1 once TRBV29-1 CSVSDRGYYNGQFF TGCAGCGTTTCGGACAGGGGGTATTACAATGGGCAGTTCTTC
- TRBJ1-1 few TRBV10-2 CASSRYSRGKGNTEAFF TGCGCCAGCAGTCGCTATTCGAGAGGGAAGGGGAACACTGAAGCTTTCTTT
TRBD1 TRBJ2-7 few TRBV4-3 CASSQVLGQGGNEQYF TGCGCCAGCAGCCAAGTTCTCGGACAGGGAGGAAACGAGCAGTACTTC
TRBD1 TRBJ1-2 few TRBV11-1 CASSLTPTGGGYGYTF TGTGCCAGCAGCTTAACCCCGACAGGGGGCGGCTATGGCTACACCTTC
- TRBJ1-1 few TRBV4-3 CASSQGRDLMNTEAFF TGCGCCAGCAGCCAAGGCCGGGACTTGATGAACACTGAAGCTTTCTTT
- TRBJ2-5 - TRBV5-1 CASTGDGQETQYF TGCGCCAGCACGGGGGACGGACAAGAGACCCAGTACTTC
- TRBJ1-2 few TRBV28 CASSPSRVDYVYTF TGTGCCAGCAGTCCCTCGAGGGTCGACTATGTCTACACCTTC
TRBD1 TRBJ2-3 - TRBV6-4 CASSSTGGGTDTQYF TGTGCCAGCAGTTCCACAGGGGGAGGCACAGATACGCAGTATTTT
TRBD1 TRBJ1-2 once TRBV19 CASSPQAQGAGYGYTF TGTGCCAGTAGTCCGCAAGCCCAGGGGGCGGGCTATGGCTACACCTTC
- TRBJ2-7 - TRBV7-6 CASSLAGSTSYEQYF TGTGCCAGCAGCTTAGCGGGCTCCACCTCCTACGAGCAGTACTTC